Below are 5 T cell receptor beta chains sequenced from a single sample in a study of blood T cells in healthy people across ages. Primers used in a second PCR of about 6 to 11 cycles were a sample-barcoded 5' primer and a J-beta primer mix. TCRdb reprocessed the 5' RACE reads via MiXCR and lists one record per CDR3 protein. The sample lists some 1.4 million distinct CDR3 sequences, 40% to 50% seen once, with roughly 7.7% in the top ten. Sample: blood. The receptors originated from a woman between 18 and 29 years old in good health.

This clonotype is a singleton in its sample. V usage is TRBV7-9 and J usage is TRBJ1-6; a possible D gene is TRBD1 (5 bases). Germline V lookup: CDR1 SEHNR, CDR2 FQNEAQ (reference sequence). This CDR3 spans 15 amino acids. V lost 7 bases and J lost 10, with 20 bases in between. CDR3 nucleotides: TGTGCCAGCAACTCTCCGACAGAGGGAGGGTCACCCCTCCACTTT. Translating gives CASNSPTEGGSPLHF.

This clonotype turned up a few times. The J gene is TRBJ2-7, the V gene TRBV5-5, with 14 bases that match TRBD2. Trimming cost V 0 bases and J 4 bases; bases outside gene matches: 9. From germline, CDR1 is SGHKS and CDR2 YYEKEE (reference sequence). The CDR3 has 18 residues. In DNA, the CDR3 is TGTGCCAGCAGCTTGGGCGGCGCGGGACTAGCGGGGGAATACGAGCAGTACTTC. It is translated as CASSLGGAGLAGEYEQYF.

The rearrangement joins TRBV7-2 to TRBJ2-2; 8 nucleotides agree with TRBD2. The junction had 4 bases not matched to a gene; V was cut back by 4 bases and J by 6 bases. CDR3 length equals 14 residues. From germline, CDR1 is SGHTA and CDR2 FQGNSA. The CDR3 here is CASSWRAGAGELFF. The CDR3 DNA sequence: TGTGCCAGCAGCTGGCGAGCGGGAGCCGGGGAGCTGTTTTTT. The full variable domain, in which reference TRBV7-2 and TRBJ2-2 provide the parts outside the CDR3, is GAGVSQSPSNKVTEKGKDVELRCDPISGHTALYWYRQSLGQGLEFLIYFQGNSAPDKSGLPSDRFSAERTGGSVSTLTIQRTQQEDSAVYLCASSWRAGAGELFFGEGSRLTVL.

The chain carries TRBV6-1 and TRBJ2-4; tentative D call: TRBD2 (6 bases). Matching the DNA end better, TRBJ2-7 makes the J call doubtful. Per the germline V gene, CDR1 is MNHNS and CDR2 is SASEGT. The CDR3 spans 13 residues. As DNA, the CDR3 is TGTGCCAGCCTAGGAGGGACGAACTACGAGCAGTACTTC. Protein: CASLGGTNYEQYF.

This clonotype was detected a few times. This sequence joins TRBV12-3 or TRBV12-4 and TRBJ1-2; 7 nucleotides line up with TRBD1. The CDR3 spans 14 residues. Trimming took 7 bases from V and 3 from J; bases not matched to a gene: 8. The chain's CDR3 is CASNLQGLHYGYTF. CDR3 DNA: TGTGCCAGCAATCTACAGGGGCTACACTATGGCTACACCTTC.